This record concerns one TCR beta chain sequence. One junction end does not reproduce the germline sequence, and a read error may be involved. The data are from a study of technical replicates of blood from several donors. The CDR3 has 15 residues. Germline V gives CDR1 LNHNV, CDR2 YYDKDF (reference sequence). Data came from immunoSEQ multiplex PCR; TCRdb stores just in-frame clones and leaves some out. The repertoire consists of about 83,000 clones, with approximately 92% occurring once and the leading ten covering more than 0.2%. The receptor's source is a human donor in good health. The chain recombines TRBV15 with TRBJ1-1, with 10 nucleotides matching TRBD1. The sample consisted of T cells isolated from PBMCs. This CDR3 is CATSFEGTGAPFRVF. The CDR3 DNA follows: TGTGCCACCAGCTTTGAGGGGACAGGGGCCCCCTTTCGTGTCTTT.